This T cell receptor beta chain was captured in a study of metastatic and nonmetastatic thyroid tumors. In the study overall: Repertoires were compared across blood and tumor or nodule tissue from malignant and benign thyroid patients. General study points: Patients with malignant thyroid tumors reportedly had significantly higher TCR beta diversity than those with benign nodules, in blood and tumor.

Original data processing: The study took CDR3 differences across clinicopathological groups and made a distant-metastasis classifier for papillary thyroid cancer from them. TCRdb re-analyzed the PCR reads using MiXCR. The V and J calls were determined by TCRdb, not by the authors. Seen here are 30,000 to 40,000 clones, about 15% observed once, and the top ten hold approximately 18%. This clone was counted ten times or more. Its specificity is not known. No treatment of any kind had been given to any patient before thyroid surgery. Trimming stripped 8 bases from V and 3 bases from J, with 12 bases between. Germline V gives CDR1 MNHNS, CDR2 SASEGT. This CDR3 region has 13 residues.

The chain uses TRBV6-1 and TRBJ2-3; D gene ambiguous. The sequenced material came from blood. The receptor's source is a male donor with papillary thyroid cancer or a benign thyroid nodule (not recorded which). Some clones in this sample may be carry-over from other donors' samples. CDR3 nucleotides: TGTGCCAGCCTTTACCTGGGAACAGATACGCAGTATTTT. Amino acids: CASLYLGTDTQYF.